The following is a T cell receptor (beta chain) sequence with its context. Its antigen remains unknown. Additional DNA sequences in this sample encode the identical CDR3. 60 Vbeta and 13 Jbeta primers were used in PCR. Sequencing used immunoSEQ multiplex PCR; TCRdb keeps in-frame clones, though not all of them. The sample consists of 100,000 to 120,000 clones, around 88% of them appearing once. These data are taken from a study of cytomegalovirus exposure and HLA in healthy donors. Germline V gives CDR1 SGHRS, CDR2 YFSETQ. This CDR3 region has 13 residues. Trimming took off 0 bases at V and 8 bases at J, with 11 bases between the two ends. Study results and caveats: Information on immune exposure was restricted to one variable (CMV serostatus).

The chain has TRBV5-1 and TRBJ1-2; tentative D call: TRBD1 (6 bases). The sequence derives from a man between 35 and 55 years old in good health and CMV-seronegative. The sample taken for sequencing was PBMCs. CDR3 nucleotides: TGCGCCAGCAGCTTGGAAGGGGGTGGCGGCTACACCTTC. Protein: CASSLEGGGGYTF.